This T cell receptor (beta chain) was documented in a study of blood T cell repertoires in COVID-19. Study at large: Specimens from acute and convalescent COVID-19 originated in the United States, Italy and Spain. PBMCs, B-cell-depleted T cells, or T cells were the source of the cDNA or gDNA that made up the material.

The CDR3 contains 13 residues. CDR1 and CDR2 from the germline V gene are GTSNPN and SVGIG (reference sequence). V shed 5 bases, J shed 7 bases, and the junction held 5 bases outside the gene matches. In the authors' methods: Amplifying reference gene primers gave estimates of nucleated cell counts. TCRdb's table, derived via immunoSEQ multiplex PCR, lists solely in-frame clones and lacks some. The DNA was the basis for D and trimming; V, J and clone size are from that table. The sample comprises tens of thousands of clones, about 76% of which are singletons, and roughly 40% rests with the top ten. The source of this sequence is an elderly man with acute or convalescent COVID-19. The specimen was peripheral blood. J is TRBJ2-3 and V is TRBV30; 11 bases align to TRBD2. CDR3 in DNA: TGTGCCTGGGGGACTAGCGGAGCATATACGCAGTATTTT. Its translation: CAWGTSGAYTQYF.